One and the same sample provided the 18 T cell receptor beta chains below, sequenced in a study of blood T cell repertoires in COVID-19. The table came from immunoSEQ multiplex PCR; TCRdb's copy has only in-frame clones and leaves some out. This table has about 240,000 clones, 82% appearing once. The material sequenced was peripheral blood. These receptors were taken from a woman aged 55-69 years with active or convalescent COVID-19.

In DNA form, the CDR3 reads TGTGCCAGCAGCCCTCCAGGGGGAGTCGCCCAGTACTTC. This gives the protein CASSPPGGVAQYF. The V and J genes are TRBV3-1 (or the pseudogene TRBV3-2) and TRBJ2-5; TRBD1 matches at 7 bases. The CDR3 runs to 13 residues. With 4 bases clipped from V and 9 bases from J, the junction kept 8 bases outside the gene matches. Per the germline V gene, CDR1 is LGHDT and CDR2 is YNNKEL (reference sequence).

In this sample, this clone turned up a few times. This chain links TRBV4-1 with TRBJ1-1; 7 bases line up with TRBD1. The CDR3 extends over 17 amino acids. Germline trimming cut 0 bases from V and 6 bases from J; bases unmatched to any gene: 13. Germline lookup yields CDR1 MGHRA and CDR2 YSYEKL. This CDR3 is CASSQDRRRGGFPEAFF. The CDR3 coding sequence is TGCGCCAGCAGCCAAGATCGAAGGAGAGGGGGCTTTCCTGAAGCTTTCTTT.

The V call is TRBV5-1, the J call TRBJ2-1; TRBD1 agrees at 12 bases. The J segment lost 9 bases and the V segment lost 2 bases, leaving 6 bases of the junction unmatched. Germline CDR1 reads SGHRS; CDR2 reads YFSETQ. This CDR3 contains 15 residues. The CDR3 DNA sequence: TGCGCCAGCAGCTTCGCCGGGACAGGGGGCACTGAGCAGTTCTTC. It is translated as CASSFAGTGGTEQFF.

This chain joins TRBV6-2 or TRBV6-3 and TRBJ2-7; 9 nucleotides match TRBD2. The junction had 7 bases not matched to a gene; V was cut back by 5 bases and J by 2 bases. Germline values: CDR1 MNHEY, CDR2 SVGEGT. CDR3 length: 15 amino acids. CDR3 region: CASSQLAGTTYEQYF. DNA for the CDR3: TGTGCCAGCAGTCAACTAGCGGGTACGACCTACGAGCAGTACTTC.

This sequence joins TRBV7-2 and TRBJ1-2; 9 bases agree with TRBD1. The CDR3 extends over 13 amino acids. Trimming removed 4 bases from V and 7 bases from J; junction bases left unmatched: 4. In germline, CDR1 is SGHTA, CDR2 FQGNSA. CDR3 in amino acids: CASSSRDRAGYTF. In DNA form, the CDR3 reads TGTGCCAGCAGCTCCCGGGACAGGGCTGGCTACACCTTC.

The CDR3 sequence is CASSPGGEQYF. The CDR3 bases are TGTGCCAGCAGCCCCGGGGGGGAGCAGTACTTC. This chain joins TRBV6-5 and TRBJ2-7, with TRBD2 identical over 7 bases. CDR3 size: 11 residues. Germline CDR1 MNHEY, CDR2 SVGAGI. V lost 6 bases and J lost 7; bases outside the gene matches: 3.

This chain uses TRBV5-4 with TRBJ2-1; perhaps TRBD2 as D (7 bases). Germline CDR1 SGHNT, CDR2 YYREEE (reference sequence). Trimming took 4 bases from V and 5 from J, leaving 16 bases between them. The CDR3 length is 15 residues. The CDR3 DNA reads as TGTGCCAGCAGCGTTCCAGGGAGGGGGGACAATGAGCAGTTCTTC. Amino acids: CASSVPGRGDNEQFF. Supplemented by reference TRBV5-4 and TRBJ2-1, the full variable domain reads ETGVTQSPTHLIKTRGQQVTLRCSSQSGHNTVSWYQQALGQGPQFIFQYYREEENGRGNFPPRFSGLQFPNYSSELNVNALELDDSALYLCASSVPGRGDNEQFFGPGTRLTVL.

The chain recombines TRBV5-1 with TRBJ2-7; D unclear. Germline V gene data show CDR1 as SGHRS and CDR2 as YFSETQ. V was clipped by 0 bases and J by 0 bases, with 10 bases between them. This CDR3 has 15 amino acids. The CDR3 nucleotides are TGCGCCAGCAGCTTGGGGGCAGTCCTCTCCTACGAGCAGTACTTC. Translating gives CASSLGAVLSYEQYF.

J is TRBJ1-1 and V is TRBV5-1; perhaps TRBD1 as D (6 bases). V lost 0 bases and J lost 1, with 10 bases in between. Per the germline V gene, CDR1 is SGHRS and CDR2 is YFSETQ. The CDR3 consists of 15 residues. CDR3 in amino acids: CASSLALGQNTEAFF. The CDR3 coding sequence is TGCGCCAGCAGCTTGGCCCTGGGACAGAACACTGAAGCTTTCTTT.

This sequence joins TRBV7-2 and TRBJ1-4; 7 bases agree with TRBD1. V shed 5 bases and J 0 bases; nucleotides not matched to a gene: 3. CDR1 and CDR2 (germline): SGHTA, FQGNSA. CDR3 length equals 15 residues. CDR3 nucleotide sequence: TGTGCCAGCAGCCTGGGGACAGCAACTAATGAAAAACTGTTTTTT. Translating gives CASSLGTATNEKLFF.

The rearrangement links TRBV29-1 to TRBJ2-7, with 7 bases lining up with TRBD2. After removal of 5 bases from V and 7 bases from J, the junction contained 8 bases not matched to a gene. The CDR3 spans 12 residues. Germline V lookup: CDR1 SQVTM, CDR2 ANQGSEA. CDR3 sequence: CSVRGGSVEQYF. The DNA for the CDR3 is TGCAGCGTTAGGGGAGGGAGTGTAGAGCAGTACTTC.

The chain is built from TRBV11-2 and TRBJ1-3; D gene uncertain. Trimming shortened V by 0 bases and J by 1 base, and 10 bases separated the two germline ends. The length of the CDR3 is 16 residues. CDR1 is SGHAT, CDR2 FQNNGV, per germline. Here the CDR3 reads CASSLDQQISGNTIYF. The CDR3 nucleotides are TGTGCCAGCAGCTTAGATCAACAGATATCTGGAAACACCATATATTTT. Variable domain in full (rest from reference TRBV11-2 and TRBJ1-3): EAGVAQSPRYKIIEKRQSVAFWCNPISGHATLYWYQQILGQGPKLLIQFQNNGVVDDSQLPKDRFSAERLKGVDSTLKIQPAKLEDSAVYLCASSLDQQISGNTIYFGEGSWLTVV.

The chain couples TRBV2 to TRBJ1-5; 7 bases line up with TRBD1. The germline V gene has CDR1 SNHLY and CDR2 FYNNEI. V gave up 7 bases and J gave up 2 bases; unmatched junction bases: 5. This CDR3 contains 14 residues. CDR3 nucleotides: TGTGCCAGCAATCCGGGACAGCGCAATCAGCCCCAGCATTTT. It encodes CASNPGQRNQPQHF. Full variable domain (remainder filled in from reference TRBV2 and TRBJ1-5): EPEVTQTPSHQVTQMGQEVILRCVPISNHLYFYWYRQILGQKVEFLVSFYNNEISEKSEIFDDQFSVERPDGSNFTLKIRSTKLEDSAMYFCASNPGQRNQPQHFGDGTRLSIL.

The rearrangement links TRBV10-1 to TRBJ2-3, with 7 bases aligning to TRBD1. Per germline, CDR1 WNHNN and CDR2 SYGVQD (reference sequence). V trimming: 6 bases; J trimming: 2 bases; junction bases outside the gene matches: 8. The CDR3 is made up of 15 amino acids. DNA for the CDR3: TGCGCCAGCAGGCGGACAGGCGCCTCCACAGATACGCAGTATTTT. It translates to CASRRTGASTDTQYF.

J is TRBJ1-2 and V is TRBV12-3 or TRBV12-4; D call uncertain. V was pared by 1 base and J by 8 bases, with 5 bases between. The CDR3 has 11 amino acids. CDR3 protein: CASSLGSGYTF. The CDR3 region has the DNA TGTGCCAGCAGTTTAGGGAGCGGCTACACCTTC.

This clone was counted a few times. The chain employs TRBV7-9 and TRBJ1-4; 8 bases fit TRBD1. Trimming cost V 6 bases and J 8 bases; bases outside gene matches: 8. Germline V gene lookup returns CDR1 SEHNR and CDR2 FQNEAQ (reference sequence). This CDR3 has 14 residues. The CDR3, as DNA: TGTGCCAGCAGGAGAGACAGGGGCGACGAAAAACTGTTTTTT. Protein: CASRRDRGDEKLFF.

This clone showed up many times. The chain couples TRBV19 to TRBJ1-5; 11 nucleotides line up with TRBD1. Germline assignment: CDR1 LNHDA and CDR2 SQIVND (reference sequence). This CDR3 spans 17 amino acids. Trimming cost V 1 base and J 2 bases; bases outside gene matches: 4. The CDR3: CASSIVPGQGGNQPQHF. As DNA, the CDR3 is TGTGCCAGTAGTATAGTCCCGGGACAGGGGGGCAATCAGCCCCAGCATTTT.

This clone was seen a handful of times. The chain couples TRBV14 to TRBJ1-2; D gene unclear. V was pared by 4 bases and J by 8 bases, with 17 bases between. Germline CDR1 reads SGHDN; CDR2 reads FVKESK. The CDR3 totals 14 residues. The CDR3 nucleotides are TGTGCCAGCAGCCGAGGGATTCTGAGTTTGGGCTACACCTTC. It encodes CASSRGILSLGYTF.